The 20 T cell receptor beta chains listed next were all sequenced from one sample in a study of T-cell memory formation after mild COVID-19. Using its own MiXCR run on the 5' RACE reads, TCRdb lists one record per CDR3 protein. The table includes around 370,000 distinct CDR3 sequences, 21% detected once. The sample taken for sequencing was PBMCs or a T cell subset sorted from them (not recorded which). Receptor source: an adult woman who had mild COVID-19 (a few samples of this study predate the infection). Cell type and time point are not known.

The V call is TRBV6-2 or TRBV6-3, the J call TRBJ1-1, with D perhaps TRBD1 (6 bases). With 5 bases removed from V and 3 bases from J, the gap between germline ends came to 13 bases. CDR1 MNHEY and CDR2 SVGEGT come from the germline V gene. This CDR3 contains 14 residues. The CDR3 DNA follows: TGTGCCAGCAGTCCACAGGGTGTGTACACTGAAGCTTTCTTT. It encodes CASSPQGVYTEAFF.

This clonotype was detected a few times. The chain recombines TRBV10-3 with TRBJ2-3; D is perhaps TRBD1 (6 bases). The CDR3 has 18 amino acids. Trimming stripped 0 bases from V and 3 bases from J, with 19 bases between. Germline assignment: CDR1 ENHRY and CDR2 SYGVKD. The CDR3, as DNA: TGTGCCATCAGTGAGTCGATTCCAGGGGTTAGTTGGACAGATACGCAGTATTTT. This codes for CAISESIPGVSWTDTQYF.

The rearrangement uses TRBV3-1 and TRBJ2-5; 7 positions match TRBD2. The trim removed 0 bases at V and 5 bases at J, leaving 9 bases unmatched. The germline V gene encodes CDR1 LGHDT and CDR2 YNNKEL (reference sequence). This CDR3 has 16 residues. In DNA form, the CDR3 reads TGTGCCAGCAGCCAAGAGTTCCAGCGGGACGACGAGACCCAGTACTTC. This encodes CASSQEFQRDDETQYF.

This sequence joins TRBV20-1 and TRBJ2-7; perhaps TRBD2 as D (5 bases). The CDR3 is 13 amino acids. V was shortened by 5 bases and J by 0 bases, with 11 bases between the two germline ends. Germline values: CDR1 DFQATT, CDR2 SNEGSKA (reference sequence). CDR3 residues: CSAPYGDSYEQYF. The CDR3 DNA follows: TGCAGTGCTCCTTACGGGGACTCCTACGAGCAGTACTTC.

V usage is TRBV5-8 and J usage is TRBJ2-7; D might be TRBD1 (5 bases). CDR1 is SGHTS and CDR2 is YDEGEE in the germline V gene. The length of the CDR3 is 15 residues. Trimming removed 1 base at V and 1 base at J, with 12 bases between. In DNA, the CDR3 is TGTGCCAGCAGCTTGTATGGCAGGGAATCCTACGAGCAGTACTTC. The encoded protein is CASSLYGRESYEQYF.

The J gene is TRBJ2-7, the V gene TRBV5-1; weak D call: TRBD2 (5 bases). The V end lost 5 bases, the J end lost 2 bases, and 14 bases lay between the germline ends. The CDR3 totals 14 residues. Germline V gene lookup returns CDR1 SGHRS and CDR2 YFSETQ. CDR3 loop: CASSNPEVPYEQYF. The CDR3 DNA sequence: TGCGCCAGCAGTAACCCGGAGGTCCCCTACGAGCAGTACTTC.

The CDR3 DNA sequence: TGTGCCAGCAGGCTTACAGACTACGAGCAGTACTTC. It yields the protein CASRLTDYEQYF. The V gene is TRBV2, the J gene TRBJ2-7; no definite D call. Germline CDR1 SNHLY, CDR2 FYNNEI. The CDR3 is made up of 12 amino acids. The ends were cut back, 6 bases at V and 3 bases at J, with 9 bases in the middle.

The V call is TRBV11-2, the J call TRBJ2-7; D is unclear. In germline, CDR1 is SGHAT, CDR2 FQNNGV. The CDR3 runs 13 residues. V was cut by 11 bases and J by 3 bases, with 17 bases left in between. CDR3 DNA: TGTGCCGGAAGCCCGGGTTTATTCTACGAGCAGTACTTC. Translation gives CAGSPGLFYEQYF.

This clonotype came up many times. The CDR3, as DNA: TGCGCCAGCAGCCAGATTAACACTGAAGCTTTCTTT. Translated: CASSQINTEAFF. V and J are TRBV4-1 and TRBJ1-1, with D unclear. Germline V lookup: CDR1 MGHRA, CDR2 YSYEKL. The CDR3 has 12 residues. Trimming stripped 3 bases from V and 2 bases from J, with 4 bases between.

This clonotype turned up a few times. The gene calls are TRBV29-1 and TRBJ2-1; 9 bases fit TRBD2. The germline V gene encodes CDR1 SQVTM and CDR2 ANQGSEA. The CDR3 length is 14 residues. The junction had 11 bases not matched to a gene; V was cut back by 7 bases and J by 7 bases. The CDR3 nucleotides are TGCAGCGCTTCGGATAGCGGGAGAGTAAATGAGCAGTTCTTC. This sequence encodes CSASDSGRVNEQFF.

The chain recombines TRBV12-3 or TRBV12-4 with TRBJ2-3; D remains unclear. V lost 2 bases, J lost 0 bases, and 9 bases lay in between. The CDR3 totals 15 residues. The CDR3 DNA is TGTGCCAGCAGTTTAAGTGGGCCGAGCACAGATACGCAGTATTTT. Residues: CASSLSGPSTDTQYF.

There are a few counts of this clonotype. The rearrangement links TRBV5-1 to TRBJ2-3; the D is unclear. V lost 3 bases to trimming and J lost 3 bases, with 14 bases between them. The CDR3 contains 15 residues. The germline V gene has CDR1 SGHRS and CDR2 YFSETQ. CDR3 bases: TGCGCCAGCAGCTGGGCGGAGAGAGCGACAGATACGCAGTATTTT. This sequence encodes CASSWAERATDTQYF.

This clonotype has a handful of counts. CDR3 in amino acids: CASSVADRTYNEQFF. The DNA for the CDR3 is TGTGCCAGCAGCGTAGCAGACAGAACATACAATGAGCAGTTCTTC. This chain links TRBV9 with TRBJ2-1; weak D call: TRBD1 (5 bases). The CDR3 sequence is 15 residues long. Germline loops: CDR1 SGDLS, CDR2 YYNGEE. The V and J ends lost 0 bases and 4 bases respectively, with 11 bases between them. Full variable domain (rest looked up from reference TRBV9 and TRBJ2-1): DSGVTQTPKHLITATGQRVTLRCSPRSGDLSVYWYQQSLDQGLQFLIQYYNGEERAKGNILERFSAQQFPDLHSELNLSSLELGDSALYFCASSVADRTYNEQFFGPGTRLTVL.

The chain has TRBV15 and TRBJ2-7; D uncertain. V was clipped by 1 base and J by 3 bases, with 16 bases between them. Germline assignment: CDR1 LNHNV and CDR2 YYDKDF (reference sequence). The CDR3 contains 16 residues. The CDR3 DNA is TGTGCCACCAGCAGAGGAAGTAGTCCCCCCATCTACGAGCAGTACTTC. Amino acids: CATSRGSSPPIYEQYF.

The V gene is TRBV5-4, the J gene TRBJ2-6; TRBD1 matches at 12 bases. Germline CDR1 and CDR2: SGHNT and YYREEE (reference sequence). The V segment lost 5 bases and the J segment 2 bases; nucleotides outside the gene matches: 5. The CDR3 consists of 17 residues. The CDR3 here is CASSSGTGGTGANVLTF. Here the CDR3 DNA reads TGTGCCAGCAGTTCCGGGACAGGGGGCACTGGGGCCAACGTCCTGACTTTC.

This clonotype came up a few times. The chain employs TRBV11-1 and TRBJ2-1, with D possibly matching TRBD2 (5 bases). V lost 5 bases to trimming and J lost 8 bases, with 10 bases between them. Germline loops: CDR1 SGHAT, CDR2 FQDESV (reference sequence). CDR3 length equals 12 residues. The CDR3 DNA reads TGTGCCAGCAGCCCCGGGCGGGATGAGCAGTTCTTC. Amino acids: CASSPGRDEQFF.

The chain recombines TRBV12-3 or TRBV12-4 with TRBJ2-7; D ambiguous. The V gene lost 1 base and the J gene lost 4 bases, with 14 bases spanning the gap. The CDR3 covers 15 residues. CDR3 loop: CASSLDSTLRYEQYF. In DNA form, the CDR3 reads TGTGCCAGCAGTTTAGACAGCACCCTCCGATACGAGCAGTACTTC.

The count of this clonotype is one. The V and J genes are TRBV12-3 or TRBV12-4 and TRBJ1-1; unclear D gene. With 7 bases removed from V and 1 base from J, the gap between germline ends came to 16 bases. This CDR3 spans 15 amino acids. This CDR3 is CASNFGALGNTEAFF. The CDR3 DNA follows: TGTGCCAGCAATTTCGGAGCTCTGGGGAACACTGAAGCTTTCTTT.

The chain employs TRBV12-3 or TRBV12-4 and TRBJ1-6; perhaps TRBD1 as D (6 bases). This CDR3 is built from 13 residues. Trimming pared 7 bases from V and 9 bases from J, leaving 13 bases between. This CDR3 is CASTLGATSPLHF. The DNA of the CDR3 is TGTGCCAGCACCCTGGGGGCCACTTCACCCCTCCACTTT.

The genes are TRBV30 and TRBJ2-7; 8 positions agree with TRBD2. Germline CDR1 is GTSNPN and CDR2 is SVGIG (reference sequence). CDR3 length: 12 residues. J gave up 7 bases and V 0 bases, and 2 bases lay outside the gene matches. CDR3 bases: TGTGCCTGGAGTGTGGTAGCGGGGGAGCAGTACTTC. This gives the protein CAWSVVAGEQYF. The entire variable domain, with the rest obtained from reference TRBV30 and TRBJ2-7, is as follows: SQTIHQWPATLVQPVGSPLSLECTVEGTSNPNLYWYRQAAGRGLQLLFYSVGIGQISSEVPQNLSASRPQDRQFILSSKKLLLSDSGFYLCAWSVVAGEQYFGPGTRLTVT.